These 5 T cell receptor beta chains were all obtained from the same sample, sequenced in a study of T cell responses to AZD1222 COVID-19 vaccine. Only in-frame clones appear in the TCRdb table, and some are missing; sequencing was by immunoSEQ multiplex PCR. Of 70,000 or so clones detected, about nine tenths appear once; the ten largest clones hold more than 20%. The source was peripheral blood, collected on day 0 of AZD1222 vaccination. These TCRs come from an adult in good health.

This chain joins TRBV6-5 and TRBJ1-6; 9 positions match TRBD1. Losses at the gene ends were 0 bases for V and 9 bases for J; bases not matched to a gene: 3. The CDR3 has 15 amino acids. Germline assignment: CDR1 MNHEY and CDR2 SVGAGI. The CDR3: CASSYSGTGSSPLHF. For the CDR3, the DNA is TGTGCCAGCAGTTACTCTGGGACAGGGAGTTCACCCCTCCACTTT.

V is TRBV19 and J is TRBJ2-4; D remains unclear. V was cut by 5 bases and J by 0 bases, with 14 bases left in between. The CDR3 runs 16 residues. Per germline, CDR1 LNHDA and CDR2 SQIVND (reference sequence). The CDR3 region is CASSGKAVLAKNIQYF. The CDR3 region has the DNA TGTGCCAGTAGTGGTAAGGCGGTCCTAGCCAAAAACATTCAGTACTTC.

This clone was recorded only once. This chain joins TRBV20-1 and TRBJ2-7, with a weak D call TRBD2 (5 bases). Between the trimmed V and J ends, which lost 3 bases and 6 bases, there was a span of 9 bases. The CDR3 spans 11 residues. Germline V gene lookup returns CDR1 DFQATT and CDR2 SNEGSKA (reference sequence). In DNA, the CDR3 is TGCAGTGCTAGCGGGGTTTTCGAGCAGTACTTC. Its translation is CSASGVFEQYF.

V is TRBV2 and J is TRBJ1-1; D call uncertain. Trimming cost V 6 bases and J 6 bases, with 17 bases left between them. Germline loops: CDR1 SNHLY, CDR2 FYNNEI. The CDR3 sequence is 14 residues long. In DNA form, the CDR3 reads TGTGCCAGCAGGGGCGGTGTCTCAGTACCTGAAGCTTTCTTT. Translating it yields CASRGGVSVPEAFF. Full variable domain (missing parts from reference TRBV2 and TRBJ1-1): EPEVTQTPSHQVTQMGQEVILRCVPISNHLYFYWYRQILGQKVEFLVSFYNNEISEKSEIFDDQFSVERPDGSNFTLKIRSTKLEDSAMYFCASRGGVSVPEAFFGQGTRLTVV.

The rearrangement uses TRBV7-2 and TRBJ1-3; no clear D gene. The germline gives CDR1 SGHTA, CDR2 FQGNSA. The CDR3 runs to 14 residues. With 2 bases removed from V and 0 bases from J, the gap between germline ends came to 5 bases. The CDR3 nucleotides read TGTGCCAGCAGCTTAAGCAGCTCTGGAAACACCATATATTTT. This translates into CASSLSSSGNTIYF.